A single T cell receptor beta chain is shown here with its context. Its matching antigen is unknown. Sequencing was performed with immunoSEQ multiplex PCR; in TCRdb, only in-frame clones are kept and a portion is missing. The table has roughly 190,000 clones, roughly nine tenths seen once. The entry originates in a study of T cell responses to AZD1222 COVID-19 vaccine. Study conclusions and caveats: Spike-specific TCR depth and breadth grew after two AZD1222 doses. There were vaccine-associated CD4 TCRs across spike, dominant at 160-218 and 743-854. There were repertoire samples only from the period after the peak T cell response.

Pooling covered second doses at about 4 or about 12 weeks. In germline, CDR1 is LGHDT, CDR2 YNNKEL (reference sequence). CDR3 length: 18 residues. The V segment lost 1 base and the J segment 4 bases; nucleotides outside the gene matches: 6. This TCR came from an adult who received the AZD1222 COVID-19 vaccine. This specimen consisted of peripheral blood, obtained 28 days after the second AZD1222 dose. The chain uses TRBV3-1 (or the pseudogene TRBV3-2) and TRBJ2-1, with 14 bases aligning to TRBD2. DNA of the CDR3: TGTGCCAGCAGCCAAGGACTAGCGGGAGGGCCGCCATACAATGAGCAGTTCTTC. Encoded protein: CASSQGLAGGPPYNEQFF.